Included here is one T cell receptor (beta chain) sequence, with context. The antigen it binds to is not known. Per-base quality was not reported, and no clone a single base away is much larger than it. Each patient's primary melanoma had been surgically resected and was viewed as potentially curable, though still at risk of metastatic recurrence. These data come from a study of primary melanoma T cells and metastatic recurrence (dated by TCRdb to the early 2020s). About the full investigation: The cohort consisted of around 180 primary melanomas of stage T2 to T4, each more than 1 mm thick. The sequencing-derived T-cell fraction was compared with histopathological grading of tumor-infiltrating lymphocytes. Progression-free survival was the clinical outcome compared against the T-cell fraction measured by TCR beta sequencing. Whether patient outcome could be predicted by T-cell fraction and T-cell repertoire clonality in primary melanoma tumors was the question this study put to the test. What the authors observed across the whole study: Progression-free survival was reportedly predicted by the tumor T-cell fraction independently of thickness, ulceration, mitotic rate and age. Compared with adding any other histopathological variable to tumor thickness, adding T-cell fraction reportedly produced a bigger improvement in progression-free survival prediction. Protection appeared to be conferred by a T-cell fraction above 20% regardless of ulceration status, mitotic rate or nodal disease. The authors framed an effective T-cell-mediated antitumor response in primary melanoma only as a suggestion, not a demonstrated mechanism.

To prepare the library, the immunoSEQ multiplex PCR assay was applied. Primary melanoma tumor tissue was subjected to high-throughput sequencing of the T-cell receptor beta chain. Processing in the source paper ran as follows. Among the repertoire analyses were the distribution of insertions and deletions and the sharing of TCRB CDR3 between samples. A gradient-boosted model ranked the predictive value of the T-cell fraction against histopathological variables. What TCRdb holds here is the immuneACCESS table cut down to in-frame rearrangements. Part of the clones is not present; checked against another copy, under half of the missing clones reflect an unresolved V gene, and the others are unexplained. Clonal size and the V and J genes are those of that table, whereas D and trimming came from the DNA. Recorded for this sample are approximately 260 clones; roughly 70% of them occurred a single time. The ten largest clones take up 8.1% of the sample.

V ends up 5 bases short and J 2 bases short, with an unmatched junction base count of 8. Including cysteine and phenylalanine, the CDR3 has 16 amino acids. The kept DNA is CDR3 alone, 48 bases in frame from the first base. From a lookup of the germline V gene, CDR1 and CDR2 are SNHLY and FYNNEI. The sequence was collected from a human donor with melanoma. The chain uses TRBV2 and TRBJ2-3, with 9 central nucleotides matching TRBD1. The sequencing sample was made of melanoma tumor tissue. The nucleotide sequence reads TGTGCCAGCAGTTTCGGACAGGGGAAGTTCACAGATACGCAGTATTTT. Its amino acids are CASSFGQGKFTDTQYF.